The 16 T cell receptor beta chains below come from one sample, sequenced in a study of blood T cells in healthy people across ages. A second PCR of roughly 7 to 11 cycles used a sample-barcoded 5' primer and a J-beta primer mix. TCRdb used MiXCR to reprocess the 5' RACE reads, holding one entry per CDR3 protein. The profile shows some 1,800,000 distinct CDR3 sequences, about two fifths of them singletons. Sequencing was carried out using blood. These receptors were taken from a human donor in good health.

The CDR3 loop reads CASSPPKGRQSYEQYF. CDR3 DNA sequence: TGTGCCAGCTCACCACCGAAAGGAAGGCAATCCTACGAGCAGTACTTC. The rearrangement uses TRBV18 and TRBJ2-7; D gene ambiguous. V was clipped by 0 bases and J by 1 base, with 13 bases between them. There are 16 residues in the CDR3. Germline V gene sequence: CDR1 KGHSH, CDR2 LQKENI.

J is TRBJ2-7 and V is TRBV12-3 or TRBV12-4; D possibly corresponds to TRBD2 (6 bases). This CDR3 region has 13 residues. The germline V and J ends were trimmed by 5 bases and 2 bases, with 10 bases remaining between them. The CDR3 here is CASSPSSAYEQYF. The DNA for the CDR3 is TGTGCCAGCAGTCCTTCTAGCGCCTACGAGCAGTACTTC.

The genes are TRBV10-3 and TRBJ2-1; D gene uncertain. The germline gives CDR1 ENHRY, CDR2 SYGVKD. The V gene lost 6 bases and the J gene lost 6 bases, with 9 bases spanning the gap. The CDR3 is made up of 12 amino acids. DNA for the CDR3: TGTGCCATCAGCGACGCCTTCAATGAGCAGTTCTTC. Translated: CAISDAFNEQFF.

The chain uses TRBV29-1 and TRBJ2-1, with D perhaps TRBD1 (5 bases). The germline gives CDR1 SQVTM, CDR2 ANQGSEA. Trimming pared 7 bases from V and 10 bases from J, leaving 14 bases between. The CDR3 is made up of 11 amino acids. CDR3 sequence reads: CSALAGYEQFF. CDR3 bases: TGCAGCGCCTTGGCAGGGTACGAGCAGTTCTTC.

The rearrangement links TRBV5-1 to TRBJ2-7; D not certain. Germline values: CDR1 SGHRS, CDR2 YFSETQ. With 4 bases removed from V and 3 bases from J, the gap between germline ends came to 26 bases. CDR3 size: 18 residues. CDR3 in DNA: TGCGCCAGCAGCCCATCATTTAGAGCCCTTCAACTCAACTACGAGCAGTACTTC. It specifies CASSPSFRALQLNYEQYF. Filled out from reference TRBV5-1 and TRBJ2-7, the complete variable domain reads KAGVTQTPRYLIKTRGQQVTLSCSPISGHRSVSWYQQTPGQGLQFLFEYFSETQRNKGNFPGRFSGRQFSNSRSEMNVSTLELGDSALYLCASSPSFRALQLNYEQYFGPGTRLTVT.

This clonotype was seen a single time. V usage is TRBV29-1 and J usage is TRBJ1-2; no reliable D call. The CDR3 is 13 residues long. Germline CDR1 and CDR2: SQVTM and ANQGSEA. Trimming stripped 4 bases from V and 5 bases from J, with 14 bases between. DNA of the CDR3: TGCAGCGTTGGAGAGGGCGCATGGTATGGCTACACCTTC. This sequence encodes CSVGEGAWYGYTF.

This chain links TRBV4-3 with TRBJ2-3; 8 bases agree with TRBD2. The CDR3 covers 16 residues. The V and J ends lost 0 bases and 2 bases, in that order; junction bases with no gene match: 4. The germline gives CDR1 LGHNA, CDR2 YSLEER. DNA for the CDR3: TGCGCCAGCAGCCAAGAGGAGCGGGGGAACACAGATACGCAGTATTTT. Translation: CASSQEERGNTDTQYF.

The chain employs TRBV9 and TRBJ1-2; D is unclear. The ends were cut back, 2 bases at V and 8 bases at J, with 19 bases in the middle. Germline lookup yields CDR1 SGDLS and CDR2 YYNGEE. The CDR3 loop spans 15 amino acids. As DNA, the CDR3 is TGTGCCAGCAGCGTTTACGGTTCAAGTCTCGGCGGCTACACCTTC. It yields the protein CASSVYGSSLGGYTF.

The chain combines TRBV7-9 with TRBJ2-5; TRBD1 or TRBD2 may be the D gene (5 bases each). The J call is in doubt because the DNA end fits TRBJ2-7 better. CDR1 and CDR2 from the germline V gene are SEHNR and FQNEAQ (reference sequence). The CDR3 has 15 residues. Written as DNA, the CDR3 is TGTGCCAGCAGCTCTCGTCGAGGGGTTGGTTACGAGCAGTACTTC. Translated: CASSSRRGVGYEQYF.

In regard to this clonotype: The junction does not match germline at one end; this may be a read error. The chain links TRBV24-1 to TRBJ2-1; D perhaps matches TRBD2 (7 bases). The CDR3 extends over 15 amino acids. In germline, CDR1 is KGHDR, CDR2 SFDVKD. The CDR3 coding sequence is TGTGCCACCAGTGATTTAGGGGGGGGCCAAAATGAGCAGTTCTTT. Translated: CATSDLGGGQNEQFF.

This clonotype has only a few counts. The rearrangement uses TRBV5-1 and TRBJ2-7; D possibly matches TRBD1 or TRBD2 (6 bases each). This CDR3 has 16 amino acids. CDR1 and CDR2 from the germline V gene are SGHRS and YFSETQ. Trimming stripped 7 bases from V and 2 bases from J, with 22 bases between. DNA of the CDR3: TGCGCCAGCTACGCCGGAGGGCGACAGGCCCCCTACGAGCAGTACTTC. This gives the protein CASYAGGRQAPYEQYF. Complete variable domain (other parts from reference TRBV5-1 and TRBJ2-7): KAGVTQTPRYLIKTRGQQVTLSCSPISGHRSVSWYQQTPGQGLQFLFEYFSETQRNKGNFPGRFSGRQFSNSRSEMNVSTLELGDSALYLCASYAGGRQAPYEQYFGPGTRLTVT.

This clonotype was detected ten times or more. The V gene is TRBV27, the J gene TRBJ2-1; 7 nucleotides align to TRBD2. V shed 5 bases and J 8 bases; nucleotides not matched to a gene: 6. This CDR3 comprises 13 residues. Germline V gene sequence: CDR1 MNHEY, CDR2 SMNVEV (reference sequence). The CDR3 DNA sequence: TGTGCCAGCAGTCCACGGACTAGGGATGAGCAGTTCTTC. Residues: CASSPRTRDEQFF.

The V and J genes are TRBV25-1 and TRBJ1-3; D remains unclear. V was clipped by 5 bases and J by 0 bases, with 11 bases between them. The CDR3 spans 15 residues. Germline values: CDR1 MGHDK, CDR2 SYGVNS. CDR3 nucleotides: TGTGCCAGCAGTCGAACGGGTTCCTCTGGAAACACCATATATTTT. Translated, it gives CASSRTGSSGNTIYF.

The chain carries TRBV7-2 and TRBJ1-2, with D unclear. In germline, CDR1 is SGHTA, CDR2 FQGNSA. V dropped 5 bases and J dropped 4 bases, with 11 bases sitting between them. This CDR3 spans 13 amino acids. In DNA, the CDR3 is TGTGCCAGCAGCCGAGCGCTCCTCTATGGCTACACCTTC. This codes for CASSRALLYGYTF.

At least ten counts were recorded for this clonotype. The rearrangement joins TRBV20-1 to TRBJ2-7; a weak D match, TRBD1 (5 bases). V was cut by 4 bases and J by 4 bases, with 14 bases left in between. CDR3 length: 13 amino acids. From germline, CDR1 is DFQATT and CDR2 SNEGSKA (reference sequence). CDR3 sequence (DNA): TGCAGTGCTAAAGACAGAAACGATTACGAGCAGTACTTC. Residues: CSAKDRNDYEQYF.

The rearrangement links TRBV10-3 to TRBJ1-2; the match to TRBD1 covers 8 bases. J lost 4 bases, V lost 4 bases, and 11 bases had no gene match. The CDR3 contains 16 residues. CDR1 and CDR2 from the germline V gene are ENHRY and SYGVKD. The CDR3 is CAISGRIVGTGYGYTF. DNA for the CDR3: TGTGCCATCAGTGGCAGAATAGTCGGGACAGGCTATGGCTACACCTTC.